This T cell receptor (beta chain) is drawn from a study of T cells in Graves' hyperthyroidism and ophthalmopathy. RNA transcripts were the template for amplifying TCR beta CDR3 regions. Researchers ran a first-round RT-PCR on the TCR CDR3 using the HTBI primer set. TCRdb reprocessed the multiplex PCR reads with MiXCR, giving one entry per CDR3 protein. This sample carries about 770,000 distinct CDR3 sequences, approximately 18% of them seen once, and the ten largest clones take 16%. This clonotype was found a few times. Its antigen is not known. Patients aged 18 to 65 had newly diagnosed hyperthyroidism of under 2 months' duration. Ahead of any ophthalmopathy symptoms, the blood sample was obtained at the first diagnosis of hyperthyroidism. Study results and caveats: Stable hyperthyroidism and ophthalmopathy were separated using 13 V-J signatures.

The origin of this receptor is a woman aged 45-65 years with Graves' hyperthyroidism that later progressed to Graves' ophthalmopathy. The specimen was blood.

The CDR3 here is CASSQGQQNTIYF. The CDR3 coding sequence is TGCGCCAGCAGCCAGGGACAGCAAAACACCATATATTTT. The chain employs TRBV5-1 and TRBJ1-3, with TRBD1 identical over 7 bases. The CDR3 is 13 amino acids. The trim removed 4 bases at V and 6 bases at J, leaving 4 bases unmatched. The germline gives CDR1 SGHRS, CDR2 YFSETQ.